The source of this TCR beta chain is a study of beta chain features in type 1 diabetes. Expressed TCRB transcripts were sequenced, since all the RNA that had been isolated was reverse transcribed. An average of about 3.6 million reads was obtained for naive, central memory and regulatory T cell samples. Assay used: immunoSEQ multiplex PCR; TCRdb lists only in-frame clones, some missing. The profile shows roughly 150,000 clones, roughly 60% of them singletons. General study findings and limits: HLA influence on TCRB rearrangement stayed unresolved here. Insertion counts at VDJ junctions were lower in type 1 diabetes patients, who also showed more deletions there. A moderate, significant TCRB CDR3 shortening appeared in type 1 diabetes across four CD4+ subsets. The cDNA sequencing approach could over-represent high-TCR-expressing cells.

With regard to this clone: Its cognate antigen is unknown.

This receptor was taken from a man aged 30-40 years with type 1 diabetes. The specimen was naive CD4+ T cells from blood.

In DNA, the CDR3 is TGCAGCGTTGAAGACTGGGCAGGGGATCCCAGCACAGATACGCAGTATTTT. Encoded protein: CSVEDWAGDPSTDTQYF. The chain carries TRBV29-1 and TRBJ2-3, with D possibly TRBD1 on 6 matching bases. V gave up 0 bases and J gave up 0 bases, with 16 bases separating them. There are 17 residues in the CDR3. The germline V gene encodes CDR1 SQVTM and CDR2 ANQGSEA.